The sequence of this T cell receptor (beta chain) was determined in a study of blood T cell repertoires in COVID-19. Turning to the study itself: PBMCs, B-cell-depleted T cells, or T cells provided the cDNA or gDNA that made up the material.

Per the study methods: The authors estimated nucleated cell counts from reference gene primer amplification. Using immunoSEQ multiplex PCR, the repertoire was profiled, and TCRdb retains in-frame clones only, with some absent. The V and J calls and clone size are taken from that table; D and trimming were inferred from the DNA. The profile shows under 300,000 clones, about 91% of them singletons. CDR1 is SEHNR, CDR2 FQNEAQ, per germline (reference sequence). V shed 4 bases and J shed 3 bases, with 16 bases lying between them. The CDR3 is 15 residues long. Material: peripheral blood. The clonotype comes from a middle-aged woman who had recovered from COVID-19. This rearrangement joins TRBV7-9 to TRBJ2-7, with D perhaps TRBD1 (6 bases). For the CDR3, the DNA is TGTGCCAGCAGCTCCTCCGACGACAGGCTCTACGAGCAGTACTTC. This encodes CASSSSDDRLYEQYF.